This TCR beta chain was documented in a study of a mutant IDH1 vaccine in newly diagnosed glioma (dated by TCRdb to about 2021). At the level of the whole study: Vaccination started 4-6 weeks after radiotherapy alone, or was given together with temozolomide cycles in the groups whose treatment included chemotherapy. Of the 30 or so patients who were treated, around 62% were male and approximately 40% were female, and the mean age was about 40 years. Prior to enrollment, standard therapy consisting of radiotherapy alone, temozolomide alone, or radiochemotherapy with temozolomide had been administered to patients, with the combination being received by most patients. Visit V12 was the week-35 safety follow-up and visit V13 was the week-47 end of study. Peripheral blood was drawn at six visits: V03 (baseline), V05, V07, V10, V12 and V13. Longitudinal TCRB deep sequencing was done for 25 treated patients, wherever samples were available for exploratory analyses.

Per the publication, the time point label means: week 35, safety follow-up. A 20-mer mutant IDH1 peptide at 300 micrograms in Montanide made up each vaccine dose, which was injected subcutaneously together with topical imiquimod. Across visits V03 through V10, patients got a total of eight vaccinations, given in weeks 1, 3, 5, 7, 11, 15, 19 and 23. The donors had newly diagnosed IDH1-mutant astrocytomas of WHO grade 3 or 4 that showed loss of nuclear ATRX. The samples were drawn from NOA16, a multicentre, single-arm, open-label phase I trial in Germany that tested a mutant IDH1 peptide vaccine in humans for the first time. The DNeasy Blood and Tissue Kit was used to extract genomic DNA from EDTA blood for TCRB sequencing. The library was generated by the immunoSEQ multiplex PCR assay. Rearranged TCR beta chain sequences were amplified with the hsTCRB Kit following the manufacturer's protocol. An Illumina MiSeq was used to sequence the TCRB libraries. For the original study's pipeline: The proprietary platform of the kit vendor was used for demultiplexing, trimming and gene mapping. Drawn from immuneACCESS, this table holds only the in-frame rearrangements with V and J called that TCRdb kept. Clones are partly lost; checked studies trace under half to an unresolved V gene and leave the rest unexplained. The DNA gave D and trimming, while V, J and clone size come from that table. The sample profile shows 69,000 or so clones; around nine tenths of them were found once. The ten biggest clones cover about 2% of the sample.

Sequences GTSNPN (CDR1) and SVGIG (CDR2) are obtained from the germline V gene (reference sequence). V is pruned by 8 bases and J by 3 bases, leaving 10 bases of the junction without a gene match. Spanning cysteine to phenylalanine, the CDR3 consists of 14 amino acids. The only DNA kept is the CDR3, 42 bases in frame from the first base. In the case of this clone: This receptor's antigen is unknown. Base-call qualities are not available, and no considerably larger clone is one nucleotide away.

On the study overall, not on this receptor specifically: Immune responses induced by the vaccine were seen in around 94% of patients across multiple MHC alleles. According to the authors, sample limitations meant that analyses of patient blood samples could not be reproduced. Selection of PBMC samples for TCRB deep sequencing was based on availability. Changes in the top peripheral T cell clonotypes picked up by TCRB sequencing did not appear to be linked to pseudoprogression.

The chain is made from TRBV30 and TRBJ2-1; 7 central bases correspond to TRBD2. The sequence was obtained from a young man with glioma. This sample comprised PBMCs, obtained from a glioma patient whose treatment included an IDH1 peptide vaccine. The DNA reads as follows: TGTGCCCTCGTGACTGCGGGAGTCTACAATGAGCAGTTCTTC. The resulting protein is CALVTAGVYNEQFF. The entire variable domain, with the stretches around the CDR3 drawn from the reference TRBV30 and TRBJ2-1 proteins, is SQTIHQWPATLVQPVGSPLSLECTVEGTSNPNLYWYRQAAGRGLQLLFYSVGIGQISSEVPQNLSASRPQDRQFILSSKKLLLSDSGFYLCALVTAGVYNEQFFGPGTRLTVL.